The rows below give T cell receptor beta chains drawn from one sample of a study of cytomegalovirus exposure and HLA in healthy donors. The repertoire was sequenced with immunoSEQ multiplex PCR; TCRdb's copy has only in-frame clones and lacks some. The sample consists of more than 120,000 clones, around 87% of them appearing once. What was sequenced was PBMCs. The receptors shown here come from a man aged 18 to 30 in good health and CMV-seropositive. The CDR3 runs from the conserved cysteine through the conserved F or W. Fields, in order: V gene, J gene, clone size, CDR3 length, D gene, CDR3 protein, CDR3 DNA. The D gene is left open where the match is weak. Expanded clones are given a class, and other clones once, few, many or no size at all.

V: TRBV14
J: TRBJ1-1
size: NA
length: 13
D: NA
CDR3: CASSLQGNTEAFF
DNA: TGTGCCAGCAGCCTGCAGGGGAACACTGAAGCTTTCTTT

V: TRBV19
J: TRBJ1-5
size: NA
length: 15
D: TRBD1
CDR3: CASGQGEVSNQPQHF
DNA: TGTGCCAGCGGACAGGGGGAGGTGAGCAATCAGCCCCAGCATTTT

V: TRBV19
J: TRBJ1-5
size: few
length: 13
D: NA
CDR3: CASSQQGSRPQHF
DNA: TGTGCCAGTAGTCAACAGGGTTCCCGGCCCCAGCATTTT

V: TRBV13
J: TRBJ2-7
size: NA
length: 17
D: TRBD1
CDR3: CASSVAFRQGRRTEQYF
DNA: TGTGCCAGCAGCGTAGCATTCCGACAGGGTCGAAGGACCGAGCAGTACTTC

V: TRBV7-9
J: TRBJ1-5
size: NA
length: 16
D: NA
CDR3: CASSLASAGPDEPQHF
DNA: TGTGCCAGCAGCTTAGCGTCCGCGGGACCCGACGAGCCCCAGCATTTT

V: TRBV7-9
J: TRBJ1-1
size: NA
length: 13
D: NA
CDR3: CASSLLEETEAFF
DNA: TGTGCCAGCAGCTTACTGGAGGAAACTGAAGCTTTCTTT

V: TRBV30
J: TRBJ2-5
size: NA
length: 15
D: NA
CDR3: CAWSGGREMQETQYF
DNA: TGTGCCTGGAGTGGGGGGCGGGAGATGCAAGAGACCCAGTACTTC

V: TRBV28
J: TRBJ2-7
size: NA
length: 14
D: TRBD1
CDR3: CASRLQGALYEQYF
DNA: TGTGCCAGCAGGTTACAGGGGGCATTGTACGAGCAGTACTTC

V: TRBV2
J: TRBJ2-2
size: NA
length: 14
D: TRBD1
CDR3: CASRPDRGGGELFF
DNA: TGTGCCAGCAGACCTGACAGGGGAGGAGGGGAGCTGTTTTTT

V: TRBV7-2
J: TRBJ2-1
size: NA
length: 15
D: NA
CDR3: CASSLATSNYNEQFF
DNA: TGTGCCAGCAGCTTAGCCACAAGTAACTACAATGAGCAGTTCTTC

V: TRBV5-1
J: TRBJ2-7
size: NA
length: 14
D: TRBD1
CDR3: CASSFETGTIKQYF
DNA: TGCGCCAGCAGCTTCGAGACAGGGACCATTAAGCAGTACTTC

V: TRBV6-1
J: TRBJ2-7
size: NA
length: 11
D: NA
CDR3: CASTTGHEQYF
DNA: TGTGCCAGCACCACAGGTCACGAGCAGTACTTC

V: TRBV5-5
J: TRBJ2-2
size: NA
length: 15
D: TRBD1
CDR3: CASSGFDRVAGELFF
DNA: TGTGCCAGCAGCGGCTTCGACAGGGTGGCCGGGGAGCTGTTTTTT

V: TRBV10-2
J: TRBJ2-5
size: NA
length: 12
D: NA
CDR3: CASSDSFETQYF
DNA: TGCGCCAGCAGTGACAGTTTCGAGACCCAGTACTTC

V: TRBV11-2
J: TRBJ2-1
size: NA
length: 17
D: NA
CDR3: CASSLRVAENSYNEQFF
DNA: TGTGCCAGCAGCCTAAGGGTAGCGGAAAACTCCTACAATGAGCAGTTCTTC

V: TRBV7-2
J: TRBJ1-5
size: NA
length: 14
D: TRBD1
CDR3: CASSLQGAGQPQHF
DNA: TGTGCCAGCAGCCTACAGGGGGCTGGTCAGCCCCAGCATTTT

V: TRBV18
J: TRBJ1-3
size: NA
length: 13
D: NA
CDR3: CASSQTESGTIYF
DNA: TGTGCCAGCTCTCAGACAGAGTCTGGCACCATATATTTT

V: TRBV27
J: TRBJ1-1
size: NA
length: 14
D: TRBD1
CDR3: CATYRQGVGTEAFF
DNA: TGTGCCACCTACCGACAGGGGGTAGGCACTGAAGCTTTCTTT

V: TRBV7-9
J: TRBJ1-1
size: few
length: 10
D: NA
CDR3: CASRGSEAFF
DNA: TGTGCCAGCAGGGGCTCTGAAGCTTTCTTT

V: TRBV6-5
J: TRBJ2-2
size: once
length: 13
D: NA
CDR3: CASRLQGAGELFF
DNA: TGTGCCAGCAGACTACAGGGCGCCGGGGAGCTGTTTTTT

V: TRBV7-9
J: TRBJ2-7
size: NA
length: 14
D: TRBD2
CDR3: CASSLGGGFYEQYF
DNA: TGTGCCAGCAGCTTAGGCGGGGGGTTCTACGAGCAGTACTTC

V: TRBV29-1
J: TRBJ2-1
size: once
length: 13
D: NA
CDR3: CSVESGEDNEQFF
DNA: TGCAGCGTTGAGTCGGGAGAGGACAATGAGCAGTTCTTC

V: TRBV6-5
J: TRBJ2-7
size: NA
length: 15
D: TRBD1
CDR3: CASSYSRQGGNEQYF
DNA: TGTGCCAGCAGTTACTCGAGACAGGGGGGGAACGAGCAGTACTTC

V: TRBV7-9
J: TRBJ1-1
size: NA
length: 16
D: NA
CDR3: CASSFIPQGMNTEAFF
DNA: TGTGCCAGCAGCTTCATCCCACAGGGAATGAACACTGAAGCTTTCTTT

V: TRBV10-3
J: TRBJ1-1
size: NA
length: 14
D: TRBD1
CDR3: CAISEREGGDEAFF
DNA: TGTGCCATCAGTGAGAGAGAAGGGGGCGATGAAGCTTTCTTT

V: TRBV2
J: TRBJ2-3
size: NA
length: 14
D: NA
CDR3: CASSDGISTDTQYF
DNA: TGTGCCAGCAGTGATGGCATTAGCACAGATACGCAGTATTTT

V: TRBV7-9
J: TRBJ2-7
size: NA
length: 11
D: TRBD1
CDR3: CASGTDYEQYF
DNA: TGTGCCTCCGGGACAGACTACGAGCAGTACTTC

V: TRBV2
J: TRBJ1-1
size: NA
length: 13
D: NA
CDR3: CASKQGTNTEAFF
DNA: TGTGCCAGCAAGCAGGGTACAAACACTGAAGCTTTCTTT

V: TRBV28
J: TRBJ1-2
size: NA
length: 15
D: TRBD1
CDR3: CASSHGQGGLYGYTF
DNA: TGTGCCAGCAGTCATGGACAGGGAGGGCTCTATGGCTACACCTTC

V: TRBV27
J: TRBJ1-1
size: NA
length: 14
D: TRBD1
CDR3: CASNWDRAGTEAFF
DNA: TGTGCCAGCAACTGGGACAGGGCGGGGACTGAAGCTTTCTTT

V: TRBV5-1
J: TRBJ2-1
size: once
length: 17
D: TRBD2
CDR3: CASSFGLAGDSYNEQFF
DNA: TGCGCCAGCAGCTTTGGACTAGCGGGAGACTCCTACAATGAGCAGTTCTTC

V: TRBV6-1
J: TRBJ2-3
size: NA
length: 16
D: NA
CDR3: CASSEEGGGGSDTQYF
DNA: TGTGCCAGCAGTGAAGAGGGAGGGGGAGGGTCAGATACGCAGTATTTT

V: TRBV10-2
J: TRBJ1-5
size: NA
length: 17
D: TRBD1
CDR3: CASSEGGTGEDDQPQHF
DNA: TGCGCCAGCAGTGAGGGGGGGACAGGGGAAGATGATCAGCCCCAGCATTTT

V: TRBV2
J: TRBJ1-4
size: once
length: 15
D: NA
CDR3: CASSDWTVPYEKLFF
DNA: TGTGCCAGCAGTGACTGGACAGTACCCTATGAAAAACTGTTTTTT

V: TRBV7-8
J: TRBJ2-5
size: NA
length: 19
D: TRBD2
CDR3: CASSQGVLAGVGGQETQYF
DNA: TGTGCCAGCAGCCAAGGGGTACTAGCGGGCGTAGGAGGGCAAGAGACCCAGTACTTC

V: TRBV6-5
J: TRBJ2-5
size: NA
length: 15
D: NA
CDR3: CASSYYGLREETQYF
DNA: TGTGCCAGCAGTTACTATGGACTTAGAGAAGAGACCCAGTACTTC

V: TRBV2
J: TRBJ1-2
size: NA
length: 13
D: TRBD1
CDR3: CASRDRANYGYTF
DNA: TGTGCCAGTCGGGACAGAGCTAACTATGGCTACACCTTC

V: TRBV5-5
J: TRBJ2-2
size: few
length: 13
D: NA
CDR3: CASSGQTTGELFF
DNA: TGTGCCAGCAGCGGACAGACCACCGGGGAGCTGTTTTTT

V: TRBV5-1
J: TRBJ2-3
size: NA
length: 16
D: NA
CDR3: CASSYFDTSSTDTQYF
DNA: TGCGCCAGCAGCTATTTCGACACCTCTAGCACAGATACGCAGTATTTT

V: TRBV19
J: TRBJ1-1
size: NA
length: 15
D: TRBD1
CDR3: CASSNRDRLNTEAFF
DNA: TGTGCCAGTAGTAATAGGGACAGGCTTAACACTGAAGCTTTCTTT

V: TRBV5-1
J: TRBJ2-2
size: NA
length: 15
D: TRBD2
CDR3: CASRPGGANTGELFF
DNA: TGCGCCAGCCGGCCGGGGGGTGCGAACACCGGGGAGCTGTTTTTT

V: TRBV5-6
J: TRBJ1-2
size: NA
length: 13
D: TRBD1
CDR3: CASSWGTGGGYTF
DNA: TGTGCCAGCAGCTGGGGGACAGGGGGCGGCTACACCTTC

V: TRBV7-3
J: TRBJ2-5
size: few
length: 16
D: TRBD2
CDR3: CASSLMGGRTSETQYF
DNA: TGTGCCAGCAGCTTAATGGGCGGGAGGACCTCAGAGACCCAGTACTTC

V: TRBV19
J: TRBJ2-2
size: few
length: 13
D: NA
CDR3: CASSIPQTGELFF
DNA: TGTGCCAGTAGTATCCCCCAAACCGGGGAGCTGTTTTTT

V: TRBV6-5
J: TRBJ2-7
size: NA
length: 15
D: TRBD1
CDR3: CASSYRDRGSYEQYF
DNA: TGTGCCAGCAGTTACAGGGACAGGGGTTCCTACGAGCAGTACTTC

V: TRBV29-1
J: TRBJ2-3
size: NA
length: 11
D: NA
CDR3: CSVDMTDTQYF
DNA: TGCAGCGTTGATATGACAGATACGCAGTATTTT

V: TRBV5-1
J: TRBJ2-7
size: NA
length: 14
D: NA
CDR3: CASSLGQASDEQYF
DNA: TGCGCCAGCAGCTTGGGACAGGCGTCCGACGAGCAGTACTTC

V: TRBV7-9
J: TRBJ1-1
size: NA
length: 15
D: TRBD1
CDR3: CASSGRRQGVTEAFF
DNA: TGTGCCAGCAGCGGGAGGCGACAGGGAGTCACTGAAGCTTTCTTT

V: TRBV29-1
J: TRBJ2-1
size: NA
length: 16
D: TRBD1
CDR3: CSVEEPTGSAYNEQFF
DNA: TGCAGCGTTGAAGAACCGACAGGGTCTGCCTACAATGAGCAGTTCTTC

V: TRBV6-4
J: TRBJ2-1
size: once
length: 13
D: NA
CDR3: CASSVQRHNEQFF
DNA: TGTGCCAGCAGTGTCCAGCGACACAATGAGCAGTTCTTC

V: TRBV19
J: TRBJ2-1
size: NA
length: 16
D: TRBD2
CDR3: CASSLTSGWSYNEQFF
DNA: TGTGCCAGTAGTTTAACTAGCGGGTGGTCCTACAATGAGCAGTTCTTC

V: TRBV27
J: TRBJ2-1
size: NA
length: 12
D: NA
CDR3: CASSLTANEQFF
DNA: TGTGCCAGCAGTTTGACAGCGAATGAGCAGTTCTTC

V: TRBV6-1
J: TRBJ1-1
size: NA
length: 15
D: TRBD1
CDR3: CASSEFTGGNTEAFF
DNA: TGTGCCAGCAGTGAATTCACAGGGGGGAACACTGAAGCTTTCTTT

V: TRBV19
J: TRBJ2-4
size: NA
length: 16
D: TRBD2
CDR3: CASSPRAGTAKNIQYF
DNA: TGTGCCAGTAGTCCACGAGCGGGGACAGCCAAAAACATTCAGTACTTC

V: TRBV4-1
J: TRBJ1-2
size: NA
length: 14
D: NA
CDR3: CASSQDLGAGGYTF
DNA: TGCGCCAGCAGCCAAGATTTGGGGGCTGGTGGCTACACCTTC

V: TRBV6-1
J: TRBJ2-1
size: NA
length: 17
D: TRBD2
CDR3: CASSERSGRLSYNEQFF
DNA: TGTGCCAGCAGTGAACGTAGCGGGAGGTTATCCTACAATGAGCAGTTCTTC

V: TRBV14
J: TRBJ2-1
size: NA
length: 18
D: NA
CDR3: CASSQGYPRAGSFNEQFF
DNA: TGTGCCAGCAGCCAAGGCTACCCCCGGGCGGGGAGTTTCAATGAGCAGTTCTTC

V: TRBV30
J: TRBJ2-2
size: few
length: 13
D: TRBD2
CDR3: CAWRLAGTGELFF
DNA: TGTGCCTGGAGGCTAGCGGGCACCGGGGAGCTGTTTTTT

V: TRBV5-4
J: TRBJ2-3
size: NA
length: 14
D: NA
CDR3: CASSSGLSTDTQYF
DNA: TGTGCCAGCAGCTCCGGACTTAGCACAGATACGCAGTATTTT

V: TRBV19
J: TRBJ1-3
size: NA
length: 20
D: TRBD1
CDR3: CASSIPKRDRGKLHGNTIYF
DNA: TGTGCCAGTAGTATCCCAAAACGGGACAGGGGGAAACTTCATGGAAACACCATATATTTT